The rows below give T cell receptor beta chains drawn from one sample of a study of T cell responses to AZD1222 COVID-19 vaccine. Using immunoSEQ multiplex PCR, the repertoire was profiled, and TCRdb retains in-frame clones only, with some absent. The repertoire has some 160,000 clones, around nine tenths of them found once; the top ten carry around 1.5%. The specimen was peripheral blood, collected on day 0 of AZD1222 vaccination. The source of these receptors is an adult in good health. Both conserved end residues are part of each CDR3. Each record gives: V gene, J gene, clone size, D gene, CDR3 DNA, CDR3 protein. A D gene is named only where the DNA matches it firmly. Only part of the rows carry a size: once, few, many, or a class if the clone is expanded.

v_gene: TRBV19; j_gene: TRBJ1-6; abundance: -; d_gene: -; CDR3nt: TGTGCCAGTAGTATGAGGGGTGAATCCCTCCACTTT; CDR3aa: CASSMRGESLHF
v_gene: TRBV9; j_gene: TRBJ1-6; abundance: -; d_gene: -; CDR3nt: TGTGCCAGCAGCGTAGAAGGGAATTCACCCCTCCACTTT; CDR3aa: CASSVEGNSPLHF
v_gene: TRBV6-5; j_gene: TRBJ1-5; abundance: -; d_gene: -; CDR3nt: TGTGCCAGCAGCCGCGGACAGCAACAGCCCCAGCATTTT; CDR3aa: CASSRGQQQPQHF
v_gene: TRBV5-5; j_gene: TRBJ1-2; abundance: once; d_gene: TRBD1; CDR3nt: TGTGCCAGCAGCTTGGAGGGACAGGGGGCTGAAGGCTACACCTTC; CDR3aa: CASSLEGQGAEGYTF
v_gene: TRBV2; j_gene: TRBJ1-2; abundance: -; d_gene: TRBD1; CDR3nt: TGTGCCAGTTGGGACAGGGGAGTCTATGGCTACACCTTC; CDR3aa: CASWDRGVYGYTF
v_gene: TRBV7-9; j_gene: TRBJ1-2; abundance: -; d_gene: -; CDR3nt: TGTGCCAGCAGCCCGAAGGGGAGGATCTATGGCTACACCTTC; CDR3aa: CASSPKGRIYGYTF
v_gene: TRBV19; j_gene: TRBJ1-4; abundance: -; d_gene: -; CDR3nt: TGTGCCAGTAGTACGAGAAGGGGTAATGAAAAACTGTTTTTT; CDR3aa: CASSTRRGNEKLFF
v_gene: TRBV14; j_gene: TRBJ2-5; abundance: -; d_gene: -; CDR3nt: TGTGCCAGCAGCCAAGATCTAAGCCGCCAAACCCAGTACTTC; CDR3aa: CASSQDLSRQTQYF
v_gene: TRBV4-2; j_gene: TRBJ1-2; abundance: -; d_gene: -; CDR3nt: TGTGCCAGCAGCCCAACGTCGACAGCTAACTATGGCTACACCTTC; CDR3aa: CASSPTSTANYGYTF
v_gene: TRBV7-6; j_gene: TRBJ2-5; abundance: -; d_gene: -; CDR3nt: TGTGCCAGCAGCCCTCATAGAGGGAGGCAGGGCCGCCAAGAGACCCAGTACTTC; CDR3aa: CASSPHRGRQGRQETQYF
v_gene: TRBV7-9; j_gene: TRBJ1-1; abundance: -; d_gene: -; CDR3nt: TGTGCCAGCAGCTTCGGGGAAGGCACTGAAGCTTTCTTT; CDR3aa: CASSFGEGTEAFF
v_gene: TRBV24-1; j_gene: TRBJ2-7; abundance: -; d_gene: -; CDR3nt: TGTGCCACCAGTGACTCCCGGGACACCTCCTACGAGCAGTACTTC; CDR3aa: CATSDSRDTSYEQYF
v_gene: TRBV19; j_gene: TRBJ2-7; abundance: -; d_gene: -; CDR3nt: TGTGCCACCTCTACAGGGACGGCGAACGAGCAGTACTTC; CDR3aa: CATSTGTANEQYF
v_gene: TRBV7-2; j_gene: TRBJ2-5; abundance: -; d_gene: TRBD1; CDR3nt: TGTGCCAGCAGCTTAGTCAGGACAGGGACGGGAGAGACCCAGTACTTC; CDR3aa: CASSLVRTGTGETQYF
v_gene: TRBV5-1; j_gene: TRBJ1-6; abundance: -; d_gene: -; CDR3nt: TGCGCCAGCAGCTATCGGGGTACCGATTCACCCCTCCACTTT; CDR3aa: CASSYRGTDSPLHF
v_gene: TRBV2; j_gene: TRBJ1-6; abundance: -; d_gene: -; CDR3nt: TGTGCCAGCAGTGGGGGCAGGGGTAATTCACCCCTCCACTTT; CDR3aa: CASSGGRGNSPLHF
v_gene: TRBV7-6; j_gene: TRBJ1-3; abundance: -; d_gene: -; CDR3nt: TGTGCCAGCAGCTTAGCAGGGGATTTGAGTGGAAACACCATATATTTT; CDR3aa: CASSLAGDLSGNTIYF
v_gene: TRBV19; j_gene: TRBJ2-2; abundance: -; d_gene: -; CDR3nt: TGTGCCAGTAGGCCACAGGGCACCGGGGAGCTGTTTTTT; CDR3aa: CASRPQGTGELFF
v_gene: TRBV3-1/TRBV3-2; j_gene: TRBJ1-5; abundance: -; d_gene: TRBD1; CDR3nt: TGTGCCGCCGCCCGAGGGACAGGGGGCACGCAGCATTTT; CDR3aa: CAAARGTGGTQHF
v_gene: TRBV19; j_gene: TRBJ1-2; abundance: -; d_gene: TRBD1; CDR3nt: TGTGCCAGTAGTACCGGGACAGGGAACAATGGCTACACCTTC; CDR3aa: CASSTGTGNNGYTF
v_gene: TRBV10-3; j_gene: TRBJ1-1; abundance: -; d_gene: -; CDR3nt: TGTGCCATCAGTGAGTTAGTAGGGAGCACTGAAGCTTTCTTT; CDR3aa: CAISELVGSTEAFF
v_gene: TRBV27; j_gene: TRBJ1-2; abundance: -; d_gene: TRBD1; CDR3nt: TGTGCCAGCAGCCCCGGGACAGGGAACTATGGCTACACCTTC; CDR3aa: CASSPGTGNYGYTF
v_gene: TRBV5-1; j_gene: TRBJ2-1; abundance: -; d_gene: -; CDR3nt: TGCGCCAGCAGCTTAGGGGGGACCTATTACAATGAGCAGTTCTTC; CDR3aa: CASSLGGTYYNEQFF
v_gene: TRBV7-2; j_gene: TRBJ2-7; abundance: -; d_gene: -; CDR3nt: TGTGCCAGCAGCTTAGGGGGCGGACGTTACTCCTACGAGCAGTACTTC; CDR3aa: CASSLGGGRYSYEQYF
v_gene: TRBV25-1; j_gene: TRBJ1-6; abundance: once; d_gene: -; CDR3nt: TGTGCCAGCAGTGGGGTGTTGGGCAGGGGTGTGAATTCACCCCTCCACTTT; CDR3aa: CASSGVLGRGVNSPLHF
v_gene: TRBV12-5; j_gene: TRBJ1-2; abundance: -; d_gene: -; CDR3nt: TGTGCTAGTGGTTTGGTACAGGCTGGGGGCCGGTATGGCTACACCTTC; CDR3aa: CASGLVQAGGRYGYTF
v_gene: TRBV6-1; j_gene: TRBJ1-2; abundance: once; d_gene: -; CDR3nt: TGTGCCAGCAGTGAATTGGGAATGGGCTATGGCTACACCTTC; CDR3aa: CASSELGMGYGYTF
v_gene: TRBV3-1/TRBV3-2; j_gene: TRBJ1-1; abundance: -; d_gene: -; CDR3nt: TGTGCCAGCAGCCTGACAAGAAACACTGAAGCTTTCTTT; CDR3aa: CASSLTRNTEAFF
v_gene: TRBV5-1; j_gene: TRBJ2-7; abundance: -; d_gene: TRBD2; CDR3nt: TGCGCCAGCAGAGAGGCGGGGGTCTCCTACGAGCAGTACTTC; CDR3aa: CASREAGVSYEQYF
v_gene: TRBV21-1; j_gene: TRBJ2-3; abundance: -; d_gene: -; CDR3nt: TGTGCCAGCAGCAAGAGGGTACGGACAGGGGGGATGCTGGGACAAACAGATACGCAGTATTTT; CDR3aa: CASSKRVRTGGMLGQTDTQYF
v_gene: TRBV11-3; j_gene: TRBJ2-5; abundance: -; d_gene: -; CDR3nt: TGTGCCAGCAGCCAACCGGGACTGGGTCAAGGAGAGACCCAGTACTTC; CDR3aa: CASSQPGLGQGETQYF
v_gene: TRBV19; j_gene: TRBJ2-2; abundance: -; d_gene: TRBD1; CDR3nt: TGTGCCAGTAGTACCGCCGACAGGGTAGGCGGGGAGCTGTTTTTT; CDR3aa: CASSTADRVGGELFF
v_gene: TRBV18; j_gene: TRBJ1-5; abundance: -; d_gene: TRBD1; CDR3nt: TGTGCCAGCTCACTAACTTCAGGGGGAGGTAGCAATCAGCCCCAGCATTTT; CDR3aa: CASSLTSGGGSNQPQHF
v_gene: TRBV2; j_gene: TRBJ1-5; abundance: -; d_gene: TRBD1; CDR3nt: TGTGCCAGCGATTCTGGGACAGGGCCTTTTGGACAGCCCCAGCATTTT; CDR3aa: CASDSGTGPFGQPQHF
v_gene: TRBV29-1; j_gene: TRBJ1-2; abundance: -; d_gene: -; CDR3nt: TGCAGCGTGGAAAAAGCGAATAACTATGGCTACACCTTC; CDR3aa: CSVEKANNYGYTF
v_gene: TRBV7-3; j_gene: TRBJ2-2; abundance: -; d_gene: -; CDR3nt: TGTGCCAGCAGCTCTGGAGCCACCGGGGAGCTGTTTTTT; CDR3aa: CASSSGATGELFF
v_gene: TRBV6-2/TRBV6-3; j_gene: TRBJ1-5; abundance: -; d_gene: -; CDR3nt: TGTGCCAGCAGTTTAGTCAGTAGCAATCAGCCCCAGCATTTT; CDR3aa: CASSLVSSNQPQHF
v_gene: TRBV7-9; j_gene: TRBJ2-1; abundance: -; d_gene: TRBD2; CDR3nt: TGTGCCAGCAGCTTAGCCGGAGGAGCGGGGAGCTCCTACAATGAGCAGTTCTTC; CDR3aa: CASSLAGGAGSSYNEQFF
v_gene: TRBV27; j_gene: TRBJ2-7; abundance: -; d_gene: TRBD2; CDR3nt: TGTGCCAGCAGGGGAGCGGGGCGGACCTACGAGCAGTACTTC; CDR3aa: CASRGAGRTYEQYF
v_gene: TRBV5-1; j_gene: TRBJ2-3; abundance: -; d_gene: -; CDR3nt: TGCGCCAGCAGAAACGGGGTGGGAGATACGCAGTATTTT; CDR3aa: CASRNGVGDTQYF
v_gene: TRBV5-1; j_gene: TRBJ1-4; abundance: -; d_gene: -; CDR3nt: TGCGCCAGCAGCTTGGCCGTTAATGAAAAACTGTTTTTT; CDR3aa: CASSLAVNEKLFF
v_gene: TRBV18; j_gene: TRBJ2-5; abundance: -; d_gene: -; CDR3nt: TGTGCCAGCTCCACAGGTATACAAGAGACCCAGTACTTC; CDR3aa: CASSTGIQETQYF
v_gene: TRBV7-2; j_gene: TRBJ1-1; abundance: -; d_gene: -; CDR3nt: TGTGCCAGCAGCTTATACGGGCGGGCCACGGGGAACACTGAAGCTTTCTTT; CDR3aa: CASSLYGRATGNTEAFF
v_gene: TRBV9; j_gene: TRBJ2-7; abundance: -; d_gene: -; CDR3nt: TGTGCCAGCAGCCCTCTTGGGACATCCTACGAGCAGTACTTC; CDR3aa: CASSPLGTSYEQYF
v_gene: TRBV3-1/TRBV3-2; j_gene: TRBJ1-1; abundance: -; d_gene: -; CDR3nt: TGTGCCAGCAGCCAAACCCGACCTGAGAACACTGAAGCTTTCTTT; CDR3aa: CASSQTRPENTEAFF
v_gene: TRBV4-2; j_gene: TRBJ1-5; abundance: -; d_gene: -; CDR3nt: TGTGCCAGCAGCCGGGGGAGAAATCAGCCCCAGCATTTT; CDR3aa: CASSRGRNQPQHF
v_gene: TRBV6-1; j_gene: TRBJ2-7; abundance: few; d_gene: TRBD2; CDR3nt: TGTGCCAGCAGTGAAAGGCGGAGCGGGAGGGATTACGAGCAGTACTTC; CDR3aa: CASSERRSGRDYEQYF
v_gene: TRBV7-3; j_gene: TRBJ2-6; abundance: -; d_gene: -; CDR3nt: TGTGCCAGCAGCCAGGGGACCGGGGCCAACGTCCTGACTTTC; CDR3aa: CASSQGTGANVLTF
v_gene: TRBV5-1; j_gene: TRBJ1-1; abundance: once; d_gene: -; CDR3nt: TGCGCCAGCAGCTTGTTGGGGTCTATGGGGGGGAACACTGAAGCTTTCTTT; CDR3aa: CASSLLGSMGGNTEAFF
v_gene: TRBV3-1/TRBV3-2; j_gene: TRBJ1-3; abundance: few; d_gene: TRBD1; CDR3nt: TGTGCCAGCAGCCATCGGGACAGGGGAAACACCATATATTTT; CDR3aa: CASSHRDRGNTIYF
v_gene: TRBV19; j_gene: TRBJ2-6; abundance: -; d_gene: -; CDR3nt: TGTGCCAGTAGTATAGGCCCGGGGCGCTCTGGGGCCAACGTCCTGACTTTC; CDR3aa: CASSIGPGRSGANVLTF
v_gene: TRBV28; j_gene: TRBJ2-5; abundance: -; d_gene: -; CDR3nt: TGTGCCAGCAGTTTTTCCCCTAAAGAGACCCAGTACTTC; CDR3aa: CASSFSPKETQYF
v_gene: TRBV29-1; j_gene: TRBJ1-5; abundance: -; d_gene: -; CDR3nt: TGCAGCGTCCGGGGAATGGGCAATCAGCCCCAGCATTTT; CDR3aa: CSVRGMGNQPQHF